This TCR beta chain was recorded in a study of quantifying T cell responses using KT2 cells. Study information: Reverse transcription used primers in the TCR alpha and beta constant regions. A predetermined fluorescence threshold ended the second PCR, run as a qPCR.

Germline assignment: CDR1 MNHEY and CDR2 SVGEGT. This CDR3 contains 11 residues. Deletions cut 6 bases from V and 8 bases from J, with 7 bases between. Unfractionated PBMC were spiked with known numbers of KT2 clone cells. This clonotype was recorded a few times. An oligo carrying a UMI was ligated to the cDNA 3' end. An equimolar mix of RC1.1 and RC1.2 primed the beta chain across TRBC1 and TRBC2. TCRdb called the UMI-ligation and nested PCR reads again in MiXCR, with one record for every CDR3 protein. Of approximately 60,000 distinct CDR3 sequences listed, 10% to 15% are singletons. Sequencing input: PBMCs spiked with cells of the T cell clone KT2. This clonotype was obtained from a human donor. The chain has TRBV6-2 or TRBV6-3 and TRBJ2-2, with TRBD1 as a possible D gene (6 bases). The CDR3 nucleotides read TGTGCCAGCAGCGGGACAGGGGAGCTGTTTTTT. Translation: CASSGTGELFF.